Listed here is a single TCR beta chain. Its antigen is unknown. The PCR ran on 60 Vbeta and 13 Jbeta primers. The repertoire was sequenced with immunoSEQ multiplex PCR; TCRdb's copy has only in-frame clones and lacks some. Found here are about 150,000 clones, approximately 80% of them singletons; the top ten hold around 3.1%. The sample belongs to a study of cytomegalovirus exposure and HLA in healthy donors. Study context: Within an early data release were around 80 million unique TCRs drawn from HLA-typed donors.

Germline V gene data show CDR1 as SQVTM and CDR2 as ANQGSEA. The ends lost 6 bases at V and 5 bases at J; junction bases unmatched: 3. The CDR3 sequence is 12 residues long. Overall study findings and caveats: Being productive about 87% or about 30% of the time was typical of most TCR beta V segments in an earlier analysis. Immune exposure information comprised only CMV serostatus.

The sample comprised PBMCs. The sequence was collected from a male donor in good health and CMV-seronegative. The chain uses TRBV29-1 and TRBJ2-7, with 11 bases matching TRBD1. The CDR3 region has the DNA TGCAGCGTCGGACAGGGGGCAAACGAGCAGTACTTC. It translates to CSVGQGANEQYF.